Detailed here is one T cell receptor (beta chain). The data stem from a study of spatial heterogeneity in lung cancer. Study information: Sequencing covered available follow-up PBMC samples collected a median of approximately 25 months after resection.

Time point given: blood at routine non-recurrence follow-up after resection. No cell sorting; template was whole RNA from tumor, lung tissue or PBMC. TCRdb reanalysed the 5' RACE reads using MiXCR and keeps one entry per CDR3 protein. Here the sample spans some 110,000 distinct CDR3 sequences, over 9% being singletons. Here the sequenced sample was PBMCs, taken at follow-up. The receptor was derived from a male donor with early-stage non-small cell lung cancer.

Written as DNA, the CDR3 is TGCGCCAGCAGCCAAGACGGGACCCCGGGGGCAGATACGCAGTATTTT. This sequence encodes CASSQDGTPGADTQYF. This chain links TRBV4-1 with TRBJ2-3; maybe TRBD2 (6 bases). This CDR3 is 16 amino acids long. Between the trimmed V and J ends, which lost 0 bases and 4 bases, there was a span of 14 bases. Germline V CDR1 and CDR2: MGHRA, YSYEKL.